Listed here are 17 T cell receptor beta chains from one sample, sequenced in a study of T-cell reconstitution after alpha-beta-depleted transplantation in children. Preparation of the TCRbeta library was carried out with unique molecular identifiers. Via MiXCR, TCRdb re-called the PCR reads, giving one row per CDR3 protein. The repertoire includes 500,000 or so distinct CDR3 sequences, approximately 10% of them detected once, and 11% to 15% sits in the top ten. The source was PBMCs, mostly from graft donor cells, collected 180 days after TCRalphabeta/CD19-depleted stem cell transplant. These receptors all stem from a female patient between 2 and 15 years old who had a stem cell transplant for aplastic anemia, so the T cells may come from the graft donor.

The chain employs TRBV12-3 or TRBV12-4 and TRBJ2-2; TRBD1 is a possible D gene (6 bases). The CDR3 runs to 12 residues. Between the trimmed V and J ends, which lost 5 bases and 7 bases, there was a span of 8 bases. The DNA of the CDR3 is TGTGCCAGCAGTCAGGGGTTCGGGGAGCTGTTTTTT. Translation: CASSQGFGELFF.

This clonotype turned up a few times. CDR3 sequence reads: CSVEVWLGTSSYNEQFF. CDR3 nucleotides: TGCAGCGTTGAAGTCTGGTTAGGCACCAGCTCCTACAATGAGCAGTTCTTC. The chain joins TRBV29-1 to TRBJ2-1; no reliable D call. Trimming left V 1 base short and J 0 bases short, with 16 bases between. Germline V gene data show CDR1 as SQVTM and CDR2 as ANQGSEA. The CDR3 has 17 residues.

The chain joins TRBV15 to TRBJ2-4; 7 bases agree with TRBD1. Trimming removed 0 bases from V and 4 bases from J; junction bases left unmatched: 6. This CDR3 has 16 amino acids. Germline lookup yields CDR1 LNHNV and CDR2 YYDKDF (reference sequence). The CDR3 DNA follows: TGTGCCACCAGCAGAGATGACGGGACAGCTAAAAACATTCAGTACTTC. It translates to CATSRDDGTAKNIQYF.

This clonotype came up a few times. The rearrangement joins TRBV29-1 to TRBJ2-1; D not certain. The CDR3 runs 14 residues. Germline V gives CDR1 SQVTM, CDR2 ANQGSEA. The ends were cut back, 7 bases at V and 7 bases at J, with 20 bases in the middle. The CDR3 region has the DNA TGCAGCGCTGACCCCCTTAGGGTGCCGAATGAGCAGTTCTTC. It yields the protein CSADPLRVPNEQFF.

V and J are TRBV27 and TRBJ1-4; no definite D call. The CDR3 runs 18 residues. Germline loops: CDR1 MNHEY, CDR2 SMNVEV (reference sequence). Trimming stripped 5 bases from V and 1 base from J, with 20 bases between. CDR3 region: CASSTREAGGRTNEKLFF. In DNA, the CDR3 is TGTGCCAGCAGTACCCGCGAGGCGGGTGGAAGAACTAATGAAAAACTGTTTTTT.

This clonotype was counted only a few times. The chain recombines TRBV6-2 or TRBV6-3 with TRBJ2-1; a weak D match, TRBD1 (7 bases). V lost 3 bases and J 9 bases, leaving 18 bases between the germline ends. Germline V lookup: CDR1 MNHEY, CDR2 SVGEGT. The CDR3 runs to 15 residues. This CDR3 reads CASSYPRLGGSEQFF. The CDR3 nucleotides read TGTGCCAGCAGTTATCCGAGACTAGGGGGCAGTGAGCAGTTCTTC.

In DNA, the CDR3 is TGCAGCGCCCACCGTCCGGGTGATGGCAATGAGCAGTTCTTC. It specifies CSAHRPGDGNEQFF. The chain carries TRBV29-1 and TRBJ2-1; D is undetermined. Trimming took off 7 bases at V and 6 bases at J, with 19 bases between the two ends. Germline assignment: CDR1 SQVTM and CDR2 ANQGSEA. The CDR3 contains 14 residues.

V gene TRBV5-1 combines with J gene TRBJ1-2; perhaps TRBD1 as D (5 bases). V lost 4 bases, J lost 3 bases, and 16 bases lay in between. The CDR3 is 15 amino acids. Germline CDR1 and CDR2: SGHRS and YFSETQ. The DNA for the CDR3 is TGCGCCAGCAGCCCCGAGGTGAGGGGCGACTATGGCTACACCTTC. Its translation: CASSPEVRGDYGYTF.

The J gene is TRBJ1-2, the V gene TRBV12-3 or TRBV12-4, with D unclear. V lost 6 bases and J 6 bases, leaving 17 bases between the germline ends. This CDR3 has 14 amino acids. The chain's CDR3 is CASSPAGTNHGYTF. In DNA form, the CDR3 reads TGTGCCAGCAGCCCCGCCGGAACAAACCATGGCTACACCTTC.

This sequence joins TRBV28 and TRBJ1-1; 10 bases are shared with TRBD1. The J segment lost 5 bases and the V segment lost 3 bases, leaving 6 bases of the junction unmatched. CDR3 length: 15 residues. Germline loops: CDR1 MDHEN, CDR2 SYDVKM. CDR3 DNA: TGTGCCAGCAGTTTGCAGGGACAGGGGAGGACTGAAGCTTTCTTT. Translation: CASSLQGQGRTEAFF.

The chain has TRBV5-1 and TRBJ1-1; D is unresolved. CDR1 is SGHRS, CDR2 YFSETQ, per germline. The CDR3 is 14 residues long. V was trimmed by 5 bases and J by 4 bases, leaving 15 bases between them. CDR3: CASRKQGRSTEAFF. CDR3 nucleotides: TGCGCCAGCAGGAAACAAGGTAGGAGCACTGAAGCTTTCTTT.

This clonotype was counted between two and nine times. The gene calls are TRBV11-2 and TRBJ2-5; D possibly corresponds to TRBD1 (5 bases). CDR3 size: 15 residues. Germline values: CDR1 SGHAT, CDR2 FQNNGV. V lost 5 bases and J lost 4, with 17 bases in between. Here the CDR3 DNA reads TGTGCCAGCAGCCGTTCGACAGTCTCGGGAGAGACCCAGTACTTC. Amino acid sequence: CASSRSTVSGETQYF.

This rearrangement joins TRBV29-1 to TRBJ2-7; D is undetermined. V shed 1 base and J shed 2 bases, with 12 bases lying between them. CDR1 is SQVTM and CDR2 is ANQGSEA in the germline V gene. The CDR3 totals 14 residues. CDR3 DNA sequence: TGCAGCGTTGAAGGTGCGGCTCTACCCTACGAGCAGTACTTC. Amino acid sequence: CSVEGAALPYEQYF.

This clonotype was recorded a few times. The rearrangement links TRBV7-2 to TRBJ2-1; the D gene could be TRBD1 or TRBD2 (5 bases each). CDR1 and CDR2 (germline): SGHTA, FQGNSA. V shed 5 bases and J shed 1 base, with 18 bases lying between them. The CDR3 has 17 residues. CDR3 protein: CASSLLVGWGSYNEQFF. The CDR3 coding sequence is TGTGCCAGCAGCCTACTAGTGGGGTGGGGGTCCTACAATGAGCAGTTCTTC.

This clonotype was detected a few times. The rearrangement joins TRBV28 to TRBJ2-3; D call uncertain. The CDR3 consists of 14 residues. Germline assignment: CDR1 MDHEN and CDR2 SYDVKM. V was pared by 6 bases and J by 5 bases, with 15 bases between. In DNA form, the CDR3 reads TGTGCCAGCAGCCCATATTTGGGCAGAGATACGCAGTATTTT. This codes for CASSPYLGRDTQYF. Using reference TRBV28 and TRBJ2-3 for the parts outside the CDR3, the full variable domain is DVKVTQSSRYLVKRTGEKVFLECVQDMDHENMFWYRQDPGLGLRLIYFSYDVKMKEKGDIPEGYSVSREKKERFSLILESASTNQTSMYLCASSPYLGRDTQYFGPGTRLTVL.

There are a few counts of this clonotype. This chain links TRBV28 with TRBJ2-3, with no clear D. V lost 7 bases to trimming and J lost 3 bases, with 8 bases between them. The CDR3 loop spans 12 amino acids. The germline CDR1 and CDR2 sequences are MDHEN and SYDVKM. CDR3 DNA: TGTGCCAGCAATGCCGCGACAGATACGCAGTATTTT. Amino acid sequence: CASNAATDTQYF.

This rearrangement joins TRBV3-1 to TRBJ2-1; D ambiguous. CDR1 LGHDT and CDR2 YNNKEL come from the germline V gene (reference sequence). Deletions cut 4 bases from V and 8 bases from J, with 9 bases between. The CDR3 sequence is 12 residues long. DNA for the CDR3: TGTGCCAGCAGCCTGTACCCTGATGAGCAGTTCTTC. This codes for CASSLYPDEQFF.